The 10 T cell receptor beta chains reported below all come from one sample, sequenced in a study of cytomegalovirus exposure and HLA in healthy donors. PCR used 60 Vbeta primers and 13 Jbeta primers. TCRdb keeps only in-frame clones here, not all; method: immunoSEQ multiplex PCR. This repertoire includes 200,000 to 250,000 clones. Input material: PBMCs. Receptors were obtained from a woman between 25 and 40 years old in good health and CMV-seropositive.

The genes are TRBV18 and TRBJ1-5; 7 bases align to TRBD1. Trimming at V came to 5 bases and at J to 2 bases, leaving 6 bases not matched to a gene. This CDR3 region has 15 residues. Germline V gene data show CDR1 as KGHSH and CDR2 as LQKENI. The DNA of the CDR3 is TGTGCCAGCTCAGATACAGGGGCAGGCAATCAGCCCCAGCATTTT. This sequence encodes CASSDTGAGNQPQHF.

CDR3 DNA sequence: TGTGCCAGCAGTACCCTTAGCGGGAGCTCCTACAATGAGCAGTTCTTC. Encoded protein: CASSTLSGSSYNEQFF. The chain combines TRBV28 with TRBJ2-1, with TRBD2 matching 9 bases. This CDR3 is built from 16 residues. CDR1 is MDHEN, CDR2 SYDVKM, per germline. V was pared by 5 bases and J by 0 bases, with 5 bases of the junction left unmatched.

V and J are TRBV5-1 and TRBJ2-3; D may be TRBD2 (5 bases). Looked up from germline, CDR1 is SGHRS and CDR2 is YFSETQ. CDR3 length: 15 residues. Trimming cost V 4 bases and J 3 bases, with 15 bases left between them. This CDR3 is CASSPAGTRTDTQYF. CDR3 in DNA: TGCGCCAGCAGCCCGGCGGGTACGAGGACAGATACGCAGTATTTT.

The rearrangement uses TRBV5-1 and TRBJ2-7; 10 nucleotides match TRBD1. V dropped 0 bases and J dropped 6; count of bases not matched to a gene: 9. Germline-derived CDR1 and CDR2 are SGHRS and YFSETQ. The CDR3 length is 16 residues. The CDR3 here is CASSLGVTGGLGEQYF. CDR3 in DNA: TGCGCCAGCAGCTTGGGGGTGACAGGGGGCCTGGGCGAGCAGTACTTC.

J is TRBJ1-2 and V is TRBV28; 9 bases align to TRBD1. CDR3 length: 14 amino acids. CDR1 MDHEN and CDR2 SYDVKM come from the germline V gene. Trimming cost V 3 bases and J 13 bases; bases outside gene matches: 12. This CDR3 is CASSFPTGGAVSTF. CDR3 DNA: TGTGCCAGCAGTTTCCCCACAGGGGGCGCAGTTTCCACCTTC.

The rearrangement joins TRBV27 to TRBJ2-1; 9 bases match TRBD2. Trimming took 5 bases from V and 6 from J; bases not matched to a gene: 17. CDR1 is MNHEY and CDR2 is SMNVEV in the germline V gene (reference sequence). The CDR3 is 18 amino acids. The CDR3 region has the DNA TGTGCCAGCAGTCTGCGGCCGATAGCGGGAGTAAGGGGCAATGAGCAGTTCTTC. Residues: CASSLRPIAGVRGNEQFF.

CDR3 sequence: CASRTGTQRIGELFF. The CDR3 DNA reads as TGTGCCAGCAGAACCGGGACACAGCGCATCGGGGAGCTGTTTTTT. This chain joins TRBV28 and TRBJ2-2, with D maybe TRBD1 (6 bases). CDR1 and CDR2 from the germline V gene are MDHEN and SYDVKM. This CDR3 contains 15 residues. V was cut by 6 bases and J by 7 bases, with 18 bases left in between. Full variable domain (rest looked up from reference TRBV28 and TRBJ2-2): DVKVTQSSRYLVKRTGEKVFLECVQDMDHENMFWYRQDPGLGLRLIYFSYDVKMKEKGDIPEGYSVSREKKERFSLILESASTNQTSMYLCASRTGTQRIGELFFGEGSRLTVL.

The chain recombines TRBV11-2 with TRBJ1-5; D gene ambiguous. The V gene lost 5 bases and the J gene lost 0 bases, with 5 bases spanning the gap. The germline V gene encodes CDR1 SGHAT and CDR2 FQNNGV. The CDR3 loop spans 13 amino acids. The CDR3 sequence is CASSLYSNQPQHF. CDR3 sequence (DNA): TGTGCCAGCAGCCTGTATAGCAATCAGCCCCAGCATTTT.

The CDR3 bases are TGTGCCAGCAGCTTCGTGCACCGGGAGACCCAGTACTTC. Translated, it gives CASSFVHRETQYF. This sequence joins TRBV7-2 and TRBJ2-5, with D hard to call. The CDR3 has 13 amino acids. V shed 3 bases and J shed 5 bases, with 10 bases lying between them. Germline V gene sequence: CDR1 SGHTA, CDR2 FQGNSA.

According to its frequency, this clone is medium-sized. The chain couples TRBV5-1 to TRBJ2-5; 8 bases map to TRBD1. CDR1 SGHRS and CDR2 YFSETQ come from the germline V gene. The CDR3 is 19 amino acids. J was trimmed by 5 bases and V by 3 bases; bases with no gene match: 21. The CDR3 reads CASSWTRQGTSREYETQYF. The CDR3 region has the DNA TGCGCCAGCAGCTGGACCCGACAGGGGACCTCAAGAGAATATGAGACCCAGTACTTC.